A selection of T cell receptor beta chains follows, all from one sample in a study of blood T cell repertoires in COVID-19. Assay: immunoSEQ multiplex PCR; the TCRdb copy retains only in-frame clones and omits some. The sample has about 140,000 clones, around 80% seen once. Sequenced input: peripheral blood. These receptors all stem from a man aged 50-60 years with acute or convalescent COVID-19. Each CDR3 is given with its conserved first and last residue. The D gene is left open where the match is weak. Expanded clones get a size class; other rows say once, few or many, or leave the size out.

CDR3 protein: CAWSPNRAEAFF; CDR3 DNA: TGTGCCTGGAGTCCGAACAGGGCTGAAGCTTTCTTT; V gene: TRBV30; clone size: NA; D gene: NA; J gene: TRBJ1-1
CDR3 protein: CASRVIGQGRNYGYTF; CDR3 DNA: TGTGCCAGCAGAGTGATAGGACAGGGAAGGAACTATGGCTACACCTTC; V gene: TRBV11-2; clone size: NA; D gene: TRBD1; J gene: TRBJ1-2
CDR3 protein: CASGPLAGAENTQYF; CDR3 DNA: TGTGCCAGCGGTCCTCTAGCGGGGGCGGAGAATACGCAGTATTTT; V gene: TRBV9; clone size: few; D gene: TRBD2; J gene: TRBJ2-3
CDR3 protein: CASSLGSAGSEAFF; CDR3 DNA: TGTGCCAGCAGCTTAGGCTCCGCGGGATCTGAAGCTTTCTTT; V gene: TRBV11-3; clone size: NA; D gene: NA; J gene: TRBJ1-1
CDR3 protein: CASSLADFDSPLHF; CDR3 DNA: TGTGCCAGCAGCTTAGCTGACTTCGATTCACCCCTCCACTTT; V gene: TRBV7-6; clone size: NA; D gene: NA; J gene: TRBJ1-6
CDR3 protein: CASSNRDRANSPLHF; CDR3 DNA: TGTGCCAGCAGCAACCGGGACAGGGCCAATTCACCCCTCCACTTT; V gene: TRBV21-1; clone size: NA; D gene: NA; J gene: TRBJ1-6
CDR3 protein: CASRQGAGDTEAFF; CDR3 DNA: TGCGCCAGCCGCCAGGGGGCCGGGGACACTGAAGCTTTCTTT; V gene: TRBV5-1; clone size: once; D gene: TRBD1; J gene: TRBJ1-1
CDR3 protein: CASKTPGQGPLSYNSPLHF; CDR3 DNA: TGCGCCAGCAAGACCCCGGGACAGGGTCCCCTCTCCTATAATTCACCCCTCCACTTT; V gene: TRBV10-2; clone size: few; D gene: TRBD1; J gene: TRBJ1-6
CDR3 protein: CASSFQGNSPLHF; CDR3 DNA: TGTGCCAGCAGTTTCCAGGGGAACTCACCCCTCCACTTT; V gene: TRBV12-3/TRBV12-4; clone size: NA; D gene: NA; J gene: TRBJ1-6
CDR3 protein: CASSHRTGGVTNEKLFF; CDR3 DNA: TGTGCCAGTAGTCATCGAACAGGGGGCGTTACTAATGAAAAACTGTTTTTT; V gene: TRBV19; clone size: NA; D gene: TRBD1; J gene: TRBJ1-4
CDR3 protein: CASSKFPGQGADTQYF; CDR3 DNA: TGTGCCAGCAGCAAATTCCCGGGACAGGGAGCAGATACGCAGTATTTT; V gene: TRBV21-1; clone size: NA; D gene: NA; J gene: TRBJ2-3
CDR3 protein: CASSVTRNTEAFF; CDR3 DNA: TGTGCCAGCAGTGTGACTAGGAACACTGAAGCTTTCTTT; V gene: TRBV19; clone size: NA; D gene: NA; J gene: TRBJ1-1
CDR3 protein: CASSYSKAGGTGELFF; CDR3 DNA: TGTGCCAGCAGTTACTCGAAGGCGGGGGGAACCGGGGAGCTGTTTTTT; V gene: TRBV6-6; clone size: NA; D gene: TRBD2; J gene: TRBJ2-2
CDR3 protein: CATSKQVTNTGELFF; CDR3 DNA: TGTGCCACCAGCAAACAGGTGACAAACACCGGGGAGCTGTTTTTT; V gene: TRBV24-1; clone size: NA; D gene: NA; J gene: TRBJ2-2
CDR3 protein: CASSHQENTEAFF; CDR3 DNA: TGTGCCAGCAGCCACCAGGAGAACACTGAAGCTTTCTTT; V gene: TRBV7-8; clone size: few; D gene: NA; J gene: TRBJ1-1
CDR3 protein: CASSLRSGGSDNEQFF; CDR3 DNA: TGTGCCAGCAGCCTCCGGTCGGGGGGCTCAGACAATGAGCAGTTCTTC; V gene: TRBV9; clone size: many; D gene: NA; J gene: TRBJ2-1
CDR3 protein: CASSQDGTSGGETQYF; CDR3 DNA: TGTGCCAGCAGCCAAGATGGGACTAGCGGGGGGGAGACCCAGTACTTC; V gene: TRBV4-2; clone size: NA; D gene: TRBD2; J gene: TRBJ2-5
CDR3 protein: CASTPGTVYEQYF; CDR3 DNA: TGTGCCAGCACCCCTGGTACTGTCTACGAGCAGTACTTC; V gene: TRBV5-5; clone size: once; D gene: NA; J gene: TRBJ2-7
CDR3 protein: CASSSRRQRAFF; CDR3 DNA: TGTGCCAGCAGCTCCCGACGGCAGCGAGCCTTCTTT; V gene: TRBV7-2; clone size: NA; D gene: NA; J gene: TRBJ1-1
CDR3 protein: CASSVRTSGGDTQYF; CDR3 DNA: TGCGCCAGCAGCGTGCGGACTAGCGGTGGGGATACGCAGTATTTT; V gene: TRBV5-1; clone size: NA; D gene: TRBD2; J gene: TRBJ2-3
CDR3 protein: CASSLLAGAQETQYF; CDR3 DNA: TGTGCCAGCAGCTTACTAGCGGGGGCCCAAGAGACCCAGTACTTC; V gene: TRBV5-4; clone size: NA; D gene: TRBD2; J gene: TRBJ2-5
CDR3 protein: CASSSGIEQFF; CDR3 DNA: TGTGCCAGCAGTTCAGGGATTGAGCAGTTCTTC; V gene: TRBV12-3/TRBV12-4; clone size: NA; D gene: NA; J gene: TRBJ2-1
CDR3 protein: CASSLRRTEAFF; CDR3 DNA: TGTGCCAGCAGTTTGAGGAGGACTGAAGCTTTCTTT; V gene: TRBV12-3/TRBV12-4; clone size: NA; D gene: NA; J gene: TRBJ1-1
CDR3 protein: CASSEVASTDTQYF; CDR3 DNA: TGCGCCAGCAGTGAGGTCGCGAGCACAGATACGCAGTATTTT; V gene: TRBV10-1; clone size: NA; D gene: NA; J gene: TRBJ2-3
CDR3 protein: CASSPIRVTGELFF; CDR3 DNA: TGTGCCAGCAGCCCGATCAGGGTCACCGGGGAGCTGTTTTTT; V gene: TRBV14; clone size: NA; D gene: NA; J gene: TRBJ2-2
CDR3 protein: CASRRGGTGSEQYF; CDR3 DNA: TGTGCCTCTCGCCGCGGGGGGACCGGGAGCGAGCAGTACTTC; V gene: TRBV6-5; clone size: NA; D gene: TRBD2; J gene: TRBJ2-7
CDR3 protein: CASSVRQENTEAFF; CDR3 DNA: TGTGCCAGCAGCGTTCGACAGGAGAACACTGAAGCTTTCTTT; V gene: TRBV9; clone size: NA; D gene: NA; J gene: TRBJ1-1
CDR3 protein: CASSIRTASTDTQYF; CDR3 DNA: TGTGCCAGTAGTATAAGGACAGCAAGCACAGATACGCAGTATTTT; V gene: TRBV19; clone size: NA; D gene: NA; J gene: TRBJ2-3
CDR3 protein: CASSPLGRDTEAFF; CDR3 DNA: TGTGCCAGCTCACCACTCGGGCGGGACACTGAAGCTTTCTTT; V gene: TRBV18; clone size: NA; D gene: NA; J gene: TRBJ1-1
CDR3 protein: CAWSDRGRRATNEKLFF; CDR3 DNA: TGTGCCTGGAGCGACAGGGGGAGAAGGGCAACTAATGAAAAACTGTTTTTT; V gene: TRBV30; clone size: NA; D gene: TRBD1; J gene: TRBJ1-4
CDR3 protein: CASSHTGGVYGTGDVNTIYF; CDR3 DNA: TGCGCCAGCAGCCACACCGGGGGGGTGTACGGGACAGGGGATGTGAACACCATATATTTT; V gene: TRBV4-1; clone size: few; D gene: TRBD1; J gene: TRBJ1-3
CDR3 protein: CASSPRGDQGTQYF; CDR3 DNA: TGTGCCAGCAGCCCACGAGGAGATCAGGGGACCCAGTACTTC; V gene: TRBV7-8; clone size: few; D gene: NA; J gene: TRBJ2-5
CDR3 protein: CASSDRTRGYGYTF; CDR3 DNA: TGTGCCAGCAGTGACAGGACTCGGGGATATGGCTACACCTTC; V gene: TRBV2; clone size: NA; D gene: NA; J gene: TRBJ1-2
CDR3 protein: CASSVGGGQETQYF; CDR3 DNA: TGTGCCAGCAGCGTAGGAGGGGGCCAAGAGACCCAGTACTTC; V gene: TRBV9; clone size: NA; D gene: NA; J gene: TRBJ2-5
CDR3 protein: CASSLEAGFSNQPQHF; CDR3 DNA: TGTGCCAGCAGCTTAGAAGCAGGCTTTAGCAATCAGCCCCAGCATTTT; V gene: TRBV11-2; clone size: NA; D gene: NA; J gene: TRBJ1-5
CDR3 protein: CASSLVRSMNTEAFF; CDR3 DNA: TGCGCCAGCAGCTTGGTTCGGTCTATGAACACTGAAGCTTTCTTT; V gene: TRBV5-1; clone size: NA; D gene: NA; J gene: TRBJ1-1
CDR3 protein: CASSTQGAGEKLFF; CDR3 DNA: TGTGCCAGTAGTACCCAGGGGGCCGGTGAAAAACTGTTTTTT; V gene: TRBV19; clone size: many; D gene: TRBD1; J gene: TRBJ1-4
CDR3 protein: CASSPGLAGGLSSYNEQFF; CDR3 DNA: TGTGCCAGCAGCCCCGGACTAGCGGGGGGGCTGAGCTCCTACAATGAGCAGTTCTTC; V gene: TRBV7-8; clone size: once; D gene: TRBD2; J gene: TRBJ2-1
CDR3 protein: CATQVRVTEAFF; CDR3 DNA: TGTGCCACCCAGGTCAGGGTCACTGAAGCTTTCTTT; V gene: TRBV24-1; clone size: NA; D gene: NA; J gene: TRBJ1-1
CDR3 protein: CASSLGTGGFYGYTF; CDR3 DNA: TGTGCCAGCAGCCTCGGGACAGGGGGCTTCTATGGCTACACCTTC; V gene: TRBV5-6; clone size: NA; D gene: TRBD1; J gene: TRBJ1-2
CDR3 protein: CASIEQRTYNEQFF; CDR3 DNA: TGTGCCAGCATCGAACAGAGAACCTACAATGAGCAGTTCTTC; V gene: TRBV2; clone size: NA; D gene: NA; J gene: TRBJ2-1
CDR3 protein: CASVGGFYGYTF; CDR3 DNA: TGTGCCAGCGTAGGGGGCTTCTATGGCTACACCTTC; V gene: TRBV2; clone size: NA; D gene: TRBD1; J gene: TRBJ1-2
CDR3 protein: CASQIERNTEAFF; CDR3 DNA: TGCGCCAGCCAAATAGAAAGGAACACTGAAGCTTTCTTT; V gene: TRBV10-1; clone size: NA; D gene: NA; J gene: TRBJ1-1
CDR3 protein: CASGGTGGDGYTF; CDR3 DNA: TGTGCCTCAGGTGGAACAGGGGGCGATGGCTACACCTTC; V gene: TRBV19; clone size: NA; D gene: TRBD1; J gene: TRBJ1-2
CDR3 protein: CASSRGLAGGSWELFF; CDR3 DNA: TGTGCCAGCAGCCGGGGACTAGCGGGGGGAAGCTGGGAGCTGTTTTTT; V gene: TRBV4-2; clone size: NA; D gene: TRBD2; J gene: TRBJ2-2
CDR3 protein: CASKPTGLFGYTF; CDR3 DNA: TGCGCCAGCAAGCCGACAGGGTTATTTGGCTACACCTTC; V gene: TRBV5-1; clone size: NA; D gene: TRBD1; J gene: TRBJ1-2
CDR3 protein: CASSLFRVIRDKNTDTQYF; CDR3 DNA: TGTGCCAGCAGCCTATTCCGCGTAATCCGGGACAAAAACACAGATACGCAGTATTTT; V gene: TRBV11-2; clone size: NA; D gene: NA; J gene: TRBJ2-3
CDR3 protein: CASSPIPQDEAFF; CDR3 DNA: TGTGCCAGCAGCCCGATCCCGCAGGATGAAGCTTTCTTT; V gene: TRBV3-1/TRBV3-2; clone size: NA; D gene: NA; J gene: TRBJ1-1
CDR3 protein: CATSTGRASSGNTIYF; CDR3 DNA: TGTGCCACCTCTACAGGGAGGGCGAGCTCTGGAAACACCATATATTTT; V gene: TRBV24-1; clone size: NA; D gene: NA; J gene: TRBJ1-3
CDR3 protein: CSASPWTGGNTEAFF; CDR3 DNA: TGCAGTGCTAGTCCTTGGACAGGGGGAAACACTGAAGCTTTCTTT; V gene: TRBV20-1; clone size: NA; D gene: TRBD1; J gene: TRBJ1-1
CDR3 protein: CASSPSIRGPLSGNTIYF; CDR3 DNA: TGTGCCAGCAGCCCGTCGATAAGGGGCCCCCTATCTGGAAACACCATATATTTT; V gene: TRBV7-3; clone size: NA; D gene: NA; J gene: TRBJ1-3
CDR3 protein: CASSPTVGTTNTEAFF; CDR3 DNA: TGTGCCAGCTCACCCACTGTAGGGACAACTAACACTGAAGCTTTCTTT; V gene: TRBV18; clone size: NA; D gene: NA; J gene: TRBJ1-1
CDR3 protein: CASSYGSGMNTEAFF; CDR3 DNA: TGTGCCAGCAGTTACGGGTCGGGGATGAACACTGAAGCTTTCTTT; V gene: TRBV6-6; clone size: NA; D gene: NA; J gene: TRBJ1-1
CDR3 protein: CASSQDLGGRGYTF; CDR3 DNA: TGTGCCAGCAGCCAAGATCTAGGGGGACGCGGCTACACCTTC; V gene: TRBV3-1/TRBV3-2; clone size: many; D gene: NA; J gene: TRBJ1-2
CDR3 protein: CASSLGGPLFGYTF; CDR3 DNA: TGTGCCAGCAGCTTAGGGGGCCCGCTTTTTGGCTACACCTTC; V gene: TRBV11-2; clone size: NA; D gene: NA; J gene: TRBJ1-2
CDR3 protein: CASRPQGGNQPQHF; CDR3 DNA: TGTGCCAGCAGACCCCAGGGTGGCAATCAGCCCCAGCATTTT; V gene: TRBV6-5; clone size: NA; D gene: NA; J gene: TRBJ1-5
CDR3 protein: CASSANQGASNYGYTF; CDR3 DNA: TGTGCCAGCAGCGCAAACCAGGGGGCAAGTAACTATGGCTACACCTTC; V gene: TRBV9; clone size: once; D gene: TRBD1; J gene: TRBJ1-2